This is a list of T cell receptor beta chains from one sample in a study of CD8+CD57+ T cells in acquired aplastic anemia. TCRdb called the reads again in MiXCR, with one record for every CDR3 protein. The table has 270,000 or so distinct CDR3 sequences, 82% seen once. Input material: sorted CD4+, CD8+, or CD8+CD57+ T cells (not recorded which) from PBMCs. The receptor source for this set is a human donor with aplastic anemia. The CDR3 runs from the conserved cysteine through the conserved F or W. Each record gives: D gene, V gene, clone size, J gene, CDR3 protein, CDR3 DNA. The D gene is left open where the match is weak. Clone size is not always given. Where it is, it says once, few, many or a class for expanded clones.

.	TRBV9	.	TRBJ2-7	CASTSHPTATQYYF	TGTGCCAGCACCTCGCATCCCACAGCTACGCAGTATTACTTC
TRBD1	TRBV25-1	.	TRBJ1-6	CASSDTGGPYNSPLHF	TGTGCCAGCAGTGATACAGGGGGCCCCTATAATTCACCCCTCCACTTT
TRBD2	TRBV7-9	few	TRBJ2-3	CASSSSGGGDTQYF	TGTGCCAGCAGCTCTAGCGGGGGTGGGGATACGCAGTATTTT
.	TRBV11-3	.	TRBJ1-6	CASSLEQAGYNSPLHF	TGTGCCAGCAGCTTAGAGCAGGCAGGCTATAATTCACCCCTCCACTTT
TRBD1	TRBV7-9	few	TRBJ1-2	CASSSLTGNGYTF	TGTGCCAGCAGCTCCTTGACAGGGAATGGCTACACCTTC
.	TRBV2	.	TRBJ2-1	CVSSDGGTDAQFF	TGTGTCAGCAGTGATGGGGGCACAGATGCGCAGTTCTTC
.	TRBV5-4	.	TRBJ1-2	CASSLARAGLVYGYTF	TGTGCCAGCAGCTTGGCTAGGGCCGGGCTCGTATATGGCTACACCTTC
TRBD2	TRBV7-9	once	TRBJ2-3	CASSSAGVRTATQYF	TGTGCCAGCAGCTCAGCGGGGGTGAGGACCGCTACGCAGTATTTT
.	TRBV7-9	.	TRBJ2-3	CASSLVRGPQSLGF	TGTGCCAGCAGCTTAGTACGCGGGCCCCAGTCGCTTGGATTT
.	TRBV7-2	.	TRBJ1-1	CASSWDQGANSEDFF	TGTGCCAGCAGCTGGGATCAGGGCGCGAACTCTGAAGACTTCTTT
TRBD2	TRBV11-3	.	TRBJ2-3	CASSSSGRYTQYF	TGTGCCAGCAGTTCTAGCGGGAGGTATACGCAGTATTTT
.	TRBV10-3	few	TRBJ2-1	CAISEVVGRSYNEQFF	TGTGCCATCAGTGAGGTAGTAGGGCGGTCCTACAATGAGCAGTTCTTC
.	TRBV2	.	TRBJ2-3	CASGERGAEKQYF	TGTGCCAGCGGGGAACGGGGCGCGGAAAAGCAGTATTTT
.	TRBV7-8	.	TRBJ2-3	CASSLGGGPDTDYQYF	TGTGCCAGCAGCTTAGGGGGAGGTCCCGACACAGATTATCAGTATTTT
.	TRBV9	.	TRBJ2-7	CASSGRAGNTEQHF	TGTGCCAGCAGCGGCCGGGCCGGGAACACCGAGCAGCACTTC
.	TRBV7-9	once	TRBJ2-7	CASSLHRGGTALSYEQYF	TGTGCCAGCAGCTTACATCGAGGCGGGACAGCCCTTTCCTACGAGCAGTACTTC
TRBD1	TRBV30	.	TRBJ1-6	CAWSRGTGVSSLHF	TGTGCCTGGAGTAGAGGGACAGGGGTCTCTAGCCTCCACTTT
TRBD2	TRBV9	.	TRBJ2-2	CASSLAQAGGAAGELFF	TGTGCCAGCAGCTTAGCGCAAGCGGGAGGGGCGGCCGGGGAGCTGTTTTTT
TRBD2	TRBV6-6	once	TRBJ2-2	CASSYNSGRYTGELFF	TGTGCCAGCAGTTATAATAGCGGGAGATACACCGGGGAGCTGTTTTTT
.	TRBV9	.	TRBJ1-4	CASSVGSDKLYF	TGTGCCAGCAGCGTAGGGTCAGATAAACTGTATTTT
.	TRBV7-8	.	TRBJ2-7	CASSLEGGYDTQF	TGTGCCAGCAGCTTAGAGGGAGGCTACGATACGCAGTTT
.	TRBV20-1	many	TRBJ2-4	CSARGPQDGIQYF	TGCAGTGCTAGAGGGCCCCAGGATGGGATTCAGTACTTC
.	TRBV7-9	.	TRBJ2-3	CASSLQRGGDTQYF	TGTGCCAGCAGCTTACAAAGAGGCGGGGATACGCAGTATTTT
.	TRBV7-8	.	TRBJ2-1	CASSLAGGHDAQFF	TGTGCCAGCAGCTTAGCGGGAGGTCACGATGCGCAGTTCTTC
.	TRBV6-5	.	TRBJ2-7	CASSYRDLYEQYF	TGTGCCAGCAGTTACCGGGACCTTTACGAGCAGTACTTC
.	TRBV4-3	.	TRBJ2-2	CSRRATNTGELFF	TGCAGCAGGAGGGCTACCAACACCGGGGAGCTGTTTTTT
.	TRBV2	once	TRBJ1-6	CASSLAQSGPYNEHYF	TGTGCCAGCAGTTTAGCGCAGAGCGGCCCCTACAATGAGCACTACTTT
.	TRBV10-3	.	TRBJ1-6	CAIREEDSPLHF	TGTGCCATCAGGGAGGAGGATTCACCCCTCCACTTT
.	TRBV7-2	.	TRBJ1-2	CASSWDQGGNAGYTF	TGTGCCAGCAGCTGGGATCAGGGCGGGAACGCTGGCTACACCTTC
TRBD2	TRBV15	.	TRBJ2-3	CASSILAVADTQYF	TGTGCCAGTAGTATCCTAGCGGTGGCAGATACGCAGTATTTT
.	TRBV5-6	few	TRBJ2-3	CASGDYSTDTQYF	TGCGCCAGCGGCGATTACAGCACAGATACGCAGTATTTT
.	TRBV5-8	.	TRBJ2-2	CASSLAVGELFF	TGTGCCAGCAGCTTGGCGGTAGGGGAGCTGTTTTTT
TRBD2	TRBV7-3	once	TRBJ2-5	CASSLAEAGGEQATQYF	TGTGCCAGCAGCCTAGCAGAGGCGGGAGGGGAACAAGCGACCCAGTACTTC
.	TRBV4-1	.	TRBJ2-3	CASRRATSTDTQYF	TGTGCCAGCAGACGGGCGACTAGCACAGATACGCAGTATTTT
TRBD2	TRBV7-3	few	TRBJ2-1	CASSFAGGPGTQFF	TGTGCCAGCAGCTTCGCGGGAGGTCCCGGTACGCAGTTCTTC
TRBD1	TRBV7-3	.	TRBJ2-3	CASSFHRTGTAYF	TGTGCCAGCAGCTTTCATCGCACCGGGACAGCGTATTTT
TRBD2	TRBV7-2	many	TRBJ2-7	CASSPSPSGAYEQYF	TGTGCCAGCAGCCCAAGCCCTAGCGGGGCCTACGAGCAGTACTTC